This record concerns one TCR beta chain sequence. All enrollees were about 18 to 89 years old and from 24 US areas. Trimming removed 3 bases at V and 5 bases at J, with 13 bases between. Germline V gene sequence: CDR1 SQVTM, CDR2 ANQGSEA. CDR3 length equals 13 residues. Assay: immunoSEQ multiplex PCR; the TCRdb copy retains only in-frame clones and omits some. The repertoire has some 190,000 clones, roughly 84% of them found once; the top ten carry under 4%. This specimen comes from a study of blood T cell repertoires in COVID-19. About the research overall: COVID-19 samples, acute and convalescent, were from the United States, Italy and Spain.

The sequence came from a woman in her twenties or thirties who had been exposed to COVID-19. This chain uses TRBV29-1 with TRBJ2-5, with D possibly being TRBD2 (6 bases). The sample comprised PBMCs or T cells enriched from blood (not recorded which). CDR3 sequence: CSVDGRGTETQYF. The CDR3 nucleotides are TGCAGCGTTGACGGCCGGGGGACGGAGACCCAGTACTTC.